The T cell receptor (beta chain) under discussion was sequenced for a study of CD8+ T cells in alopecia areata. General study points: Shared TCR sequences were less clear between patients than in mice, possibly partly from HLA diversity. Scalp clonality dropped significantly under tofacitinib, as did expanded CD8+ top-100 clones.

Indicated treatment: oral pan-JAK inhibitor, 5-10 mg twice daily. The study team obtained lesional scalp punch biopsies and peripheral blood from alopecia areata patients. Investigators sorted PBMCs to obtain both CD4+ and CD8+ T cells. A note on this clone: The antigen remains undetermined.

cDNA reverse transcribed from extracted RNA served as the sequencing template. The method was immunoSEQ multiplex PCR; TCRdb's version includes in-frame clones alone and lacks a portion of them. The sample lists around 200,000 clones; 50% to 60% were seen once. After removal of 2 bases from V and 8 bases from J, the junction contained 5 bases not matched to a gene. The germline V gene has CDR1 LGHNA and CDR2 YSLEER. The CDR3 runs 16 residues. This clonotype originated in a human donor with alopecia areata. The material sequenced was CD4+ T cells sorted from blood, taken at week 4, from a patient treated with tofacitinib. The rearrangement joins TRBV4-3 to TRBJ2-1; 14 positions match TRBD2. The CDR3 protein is CASSQTGLAGAYEQFF. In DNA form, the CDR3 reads TGCGCCAGCAGCCAAACGGGACTAGCGGGAGCCTATGAGCAGTTCTTC.